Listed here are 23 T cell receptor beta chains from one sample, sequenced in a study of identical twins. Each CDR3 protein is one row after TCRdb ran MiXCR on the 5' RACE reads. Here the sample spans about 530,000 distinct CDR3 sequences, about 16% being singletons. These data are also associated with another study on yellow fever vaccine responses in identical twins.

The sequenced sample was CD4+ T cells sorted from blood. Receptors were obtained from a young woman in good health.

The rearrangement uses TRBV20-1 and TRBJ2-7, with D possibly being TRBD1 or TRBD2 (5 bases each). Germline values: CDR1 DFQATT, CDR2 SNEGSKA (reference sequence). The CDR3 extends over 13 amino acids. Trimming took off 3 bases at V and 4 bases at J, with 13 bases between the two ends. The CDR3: CSASSGARYEQYF. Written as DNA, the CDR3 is TGCAGTGCTAGCTCCGGGGCCAGATACGAGCAGTACTTC.

The CDR3: CSAGDRTYEQYF. The CDR3 DNA reads as TGCAGTGCGGGGGACAGGACCTACGAGCAGTACTTC. The chain recombines TRBV20-1 with TRBJ2-7; 8 bases map to TRBD1. Per germline, CDR1 DFQATT and CDR2 SNEGSKA (reference sequence). J gave up 2 bases and V 6 bases, and 3 bases lay outside the gene matches. The CDR3 totals 12 residues.

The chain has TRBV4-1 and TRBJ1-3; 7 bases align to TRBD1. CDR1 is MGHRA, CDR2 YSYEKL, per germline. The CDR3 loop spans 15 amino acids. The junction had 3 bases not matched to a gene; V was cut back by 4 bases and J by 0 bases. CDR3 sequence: CASSPGQLSGNTIYF. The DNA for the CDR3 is TGCGCCAGCAGCCCGGGACAGCTCTCTGGAAACACCATATATTTT.

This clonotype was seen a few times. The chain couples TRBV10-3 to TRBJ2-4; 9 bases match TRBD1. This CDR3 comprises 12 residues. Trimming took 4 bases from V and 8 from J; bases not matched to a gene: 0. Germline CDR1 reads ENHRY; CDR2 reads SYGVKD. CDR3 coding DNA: TGTGCCATCAGTGGGGACAGGGACATTCAGTACTTC. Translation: CAISGDRDIQYF.

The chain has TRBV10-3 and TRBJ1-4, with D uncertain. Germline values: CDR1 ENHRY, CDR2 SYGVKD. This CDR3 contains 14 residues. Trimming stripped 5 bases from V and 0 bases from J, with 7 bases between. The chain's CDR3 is CAISSGTTNEKLFF. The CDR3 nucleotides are TGTGCCATCAGTTCCGGGACAACTAATGAAAAACTGTTTTTT.

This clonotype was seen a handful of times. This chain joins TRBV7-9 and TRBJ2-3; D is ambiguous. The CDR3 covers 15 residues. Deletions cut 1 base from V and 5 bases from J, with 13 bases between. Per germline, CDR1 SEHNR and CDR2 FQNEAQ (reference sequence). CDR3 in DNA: TGTGCCAGCAGCTTAGGTCTGGTAGTCGGAGATACGCAGTATTTT. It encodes CASSLGLVVGDTQYF.

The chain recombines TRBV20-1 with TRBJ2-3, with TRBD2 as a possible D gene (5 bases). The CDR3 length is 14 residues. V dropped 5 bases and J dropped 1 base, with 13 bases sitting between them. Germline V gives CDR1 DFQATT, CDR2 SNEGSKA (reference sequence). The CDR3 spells CSAYGLAGTDTQYF. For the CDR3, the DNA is TGCAGTGCTTACGGGCTAGCAGGCACAGATACGCAGTATTTT.

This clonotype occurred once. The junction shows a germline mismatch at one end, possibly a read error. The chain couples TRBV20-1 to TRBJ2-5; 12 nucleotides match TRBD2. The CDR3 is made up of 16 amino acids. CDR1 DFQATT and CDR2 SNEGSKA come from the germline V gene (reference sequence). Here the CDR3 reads CCASRGLAGYQETQYF. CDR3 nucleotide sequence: TGCTGTGCTAGTAGAGGACTAGCGGGATACCAAGAGACCCAGTACTTC.

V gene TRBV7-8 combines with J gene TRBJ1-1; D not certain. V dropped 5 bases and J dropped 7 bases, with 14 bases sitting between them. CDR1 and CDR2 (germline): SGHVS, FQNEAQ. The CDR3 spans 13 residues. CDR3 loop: CASSVRSGIEAFF. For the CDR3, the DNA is TGTGCCAGCAGCGTCAGGAGTGGGATTGAAGCTTTCTTT.

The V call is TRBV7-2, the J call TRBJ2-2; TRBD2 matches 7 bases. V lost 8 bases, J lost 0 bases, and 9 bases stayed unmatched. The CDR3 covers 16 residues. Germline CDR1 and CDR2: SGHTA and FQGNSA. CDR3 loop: CASQPRLAANTGELFF. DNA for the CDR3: TGTGCCAGCCAACCCCGGCTAGCGGCGAACACCGGGGAGCTGTTTTTT. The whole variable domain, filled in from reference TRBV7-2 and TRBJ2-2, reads GAGVSQSPSNKVTEKGKDVELRCDPISGHTALYWYRQSLGQGLEFLIYFQGNSAPDKSGLPSDRFSAERTGGSVSTLTIQRTQQEDSAVYLCASQPRLAANTGELFFGEGSRLTVL.

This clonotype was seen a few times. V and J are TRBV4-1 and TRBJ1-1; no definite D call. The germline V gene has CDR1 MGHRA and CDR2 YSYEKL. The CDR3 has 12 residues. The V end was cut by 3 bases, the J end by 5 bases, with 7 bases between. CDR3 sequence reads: CASSHRPTEAFF. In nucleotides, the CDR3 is TGCGCCAGCAGCCATAGGCCGACTGAAGCTTTCTTT.

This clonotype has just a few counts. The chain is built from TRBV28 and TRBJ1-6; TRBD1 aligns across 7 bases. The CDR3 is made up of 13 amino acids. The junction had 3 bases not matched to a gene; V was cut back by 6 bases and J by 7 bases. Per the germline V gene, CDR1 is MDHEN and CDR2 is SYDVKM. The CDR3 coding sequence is TGTGCCAGCAGGACAGGGACAAATTCACCCCTCCACTTT. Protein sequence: CASRTGTNSPLHF.

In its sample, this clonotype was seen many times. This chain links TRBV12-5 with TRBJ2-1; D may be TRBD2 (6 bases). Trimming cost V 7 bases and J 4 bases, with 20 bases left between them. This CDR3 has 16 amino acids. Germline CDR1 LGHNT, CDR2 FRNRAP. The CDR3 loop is CASAPTPGGPYNEQFF. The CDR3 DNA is TGTGCTAGTGCCCCCACTCCCGGGGGACCATACAATGAGCAGTTCTTC.

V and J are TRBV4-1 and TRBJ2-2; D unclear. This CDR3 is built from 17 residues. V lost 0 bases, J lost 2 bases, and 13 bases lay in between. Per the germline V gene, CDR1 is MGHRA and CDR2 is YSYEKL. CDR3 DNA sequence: TGCGCCAGCAGCCAAGATCGGTCGCAGTTTAACACCGGGGAGCTGTTTTTT. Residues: CASSQDRSQFNTGELFF.

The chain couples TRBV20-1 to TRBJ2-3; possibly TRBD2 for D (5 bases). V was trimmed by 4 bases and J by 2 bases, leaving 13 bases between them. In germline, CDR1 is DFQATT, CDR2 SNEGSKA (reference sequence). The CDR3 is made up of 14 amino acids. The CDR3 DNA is TGCAGTGCTATATTACGAGGGAACACAGATACGCAGTATTTT. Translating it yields CSAILRGNTDTQYF.

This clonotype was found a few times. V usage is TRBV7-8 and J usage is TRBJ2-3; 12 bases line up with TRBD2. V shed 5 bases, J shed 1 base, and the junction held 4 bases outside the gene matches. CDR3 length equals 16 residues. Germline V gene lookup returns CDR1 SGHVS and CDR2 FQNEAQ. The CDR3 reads CASSRLAGAGTDTQYF. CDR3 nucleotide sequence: TGTGCCAGCAGCAGACTAGCGGGGGCAGGCACAGATACGCAGTATTTT.

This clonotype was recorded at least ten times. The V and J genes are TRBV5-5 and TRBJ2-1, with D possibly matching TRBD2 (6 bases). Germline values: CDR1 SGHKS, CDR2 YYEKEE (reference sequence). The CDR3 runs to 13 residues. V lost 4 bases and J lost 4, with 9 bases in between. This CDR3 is CASSPGVYNEQFF. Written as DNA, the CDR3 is TGTGCCAGCAGCCCGGGAGTATACAATGAGCAGTTCTTC.

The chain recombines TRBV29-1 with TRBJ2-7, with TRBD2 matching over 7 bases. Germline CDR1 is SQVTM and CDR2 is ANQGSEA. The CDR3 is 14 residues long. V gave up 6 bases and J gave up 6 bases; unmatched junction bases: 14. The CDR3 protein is CSVRRGGSAVEQYF. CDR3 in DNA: TGCAGCGTAAGAAGGGGCGGGAGTGCGGTCGAGCAGTACTTC.

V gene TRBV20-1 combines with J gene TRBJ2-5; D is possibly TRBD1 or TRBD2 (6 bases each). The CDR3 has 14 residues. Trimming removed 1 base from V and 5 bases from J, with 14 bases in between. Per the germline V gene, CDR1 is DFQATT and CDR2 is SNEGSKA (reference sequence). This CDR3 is CSARVVRGGETQYF. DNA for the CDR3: TGCAGTGCTAGAGTGGTCAGGGGAGGTGAGACCCAGTACTTC.

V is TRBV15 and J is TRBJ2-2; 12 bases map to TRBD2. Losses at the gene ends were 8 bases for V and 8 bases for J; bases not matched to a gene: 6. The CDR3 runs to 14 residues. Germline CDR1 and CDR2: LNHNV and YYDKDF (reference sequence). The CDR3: CATASGRAEGELFF. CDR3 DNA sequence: TGTGCCACCGCTAGCGGGAGGGCCGAAGGGGAGCTGTTTTTT.

CDR3 coding DNA: TGTGCCACCAGCAGAGAGGCTAGCGGCTACAATGAGCAGTTCTTC. As protein: CATSREASGYNEQFF. This chain joins TRBV15 and TRBJ2-1, with 7 bases lining up with TRBD2. This CDR3 comprises 15 residues. V lost 0 bases to trimming and J lost 3 bases; unmatched junction nucleotides: 2. CDR1 and CDR2 from the germline V gene are LNHNV and YYDKDF (reference sequence).

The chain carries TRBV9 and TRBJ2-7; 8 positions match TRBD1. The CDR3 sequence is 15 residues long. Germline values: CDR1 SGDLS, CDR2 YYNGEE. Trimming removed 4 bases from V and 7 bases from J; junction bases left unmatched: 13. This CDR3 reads CASSPDQARGLEQYF. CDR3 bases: TGTGCCAGCAGCCCCGACCAGGCCAGGGGGCTTGAGCAGTACTTC.

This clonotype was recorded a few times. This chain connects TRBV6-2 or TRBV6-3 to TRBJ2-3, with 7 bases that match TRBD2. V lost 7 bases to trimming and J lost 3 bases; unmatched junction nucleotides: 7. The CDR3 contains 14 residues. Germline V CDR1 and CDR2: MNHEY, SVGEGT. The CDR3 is CASTPWEGTDTQYF. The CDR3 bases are TGTGCCAGCACCCCCTGGGAGGGAACAGATACGCAGTATTTT.